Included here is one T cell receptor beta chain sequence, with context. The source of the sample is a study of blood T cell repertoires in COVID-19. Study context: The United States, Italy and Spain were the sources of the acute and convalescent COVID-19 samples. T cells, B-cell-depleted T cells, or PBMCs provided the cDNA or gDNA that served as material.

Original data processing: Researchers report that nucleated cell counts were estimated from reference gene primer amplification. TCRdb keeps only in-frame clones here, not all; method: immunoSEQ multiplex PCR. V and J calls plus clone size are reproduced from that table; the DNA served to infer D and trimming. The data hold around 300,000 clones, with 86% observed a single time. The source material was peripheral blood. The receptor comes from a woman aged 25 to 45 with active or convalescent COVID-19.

CDR3 coding DNA: TGTGCCAGCATTTATTACAGGGGGACTGAAGCTTTCTTT. It translates to CASIYYRGTEAFF. The chain joins TRBV6-5 to TRBJ1-1; 8 bases match TRBD1. Unmatched junction bases numbered 6, after V lost 7 bases and J lost 5 bases. The CDR3 contains 13 residues. Germline-derived CDR1 and CDR2 are MNHEY and SVGAGI.